A selection of T cell receptor beta chains follows, all from one sample in a study of T cell changes during pregnancy in multiple sclerosis. Profiled with immunoSEQ multiplex PCR; TCRdb holds only in-frame clones, not every one. This table holds approximately 40,000 clones, 85% to 95% found once. Sequencing was carried out using peripheral blood. All receptors come from a female donor with multiple sclerosis, enrolled in a pregnancy study. Each CDR3 is given with its conserved first and last residue. Fields, in order: V gene, D gene, clone size, J gene, CDR3 DNA, CDR3 protein. A D gene is named only where the DNA matches it firmly. A row's size may be missing; if present it is once, few, many or a size class.

>TRBV2|TRBD2|NA|TRBJ2-3
TGTGCCAGCACCAGGGGACTAGCGGGAGGAGATACGCAGTATTTT
CASTRGLAGGDTQYF
>TRBV27|TRBD2|NA|TRBJ2-2
TGTGCCAGCAGTTCATATCTCCGACAGCGGGGTACCGGGGAGCTGTTTTTT
CASSSYLRQRGTGELFF
>TRBV4-1|TRBD1|NA|TRBJ2-7
TGCGCCAGCAGCCATGCTAGAACGGGACAGTCTTTCTACGAGCAGTACTTC
CASSHARTGQSFYEQYF
>TRBV5-1|NA|NA|TRBJ1-5
TGCGCCAGCAGCTTGGACGGGTCAGGTCAGCCCCAGCATTTT
CASSLDGSGQPQHF
>TRBV5-1|NA|NA|TRBJ2-6
TGCGCCAGCAGCTTGGGAGGGTTCTCTGGGGCCAACGTCCTGACTTTC
CASSLGGFSGANVLTF
>TRBV7-3|TRBD2|NA|TRBJ2-1
TGTGCCAGCAGCTTAACTGGGAGCGGGAGGGCCAATGAGCAGTTCTTC
CASSLTGSGRANEQFF
>TRBV5-1|TRBD1|once|TRBJ2-2
TGCGCCAGCGGCCAGACAGGGGGCAACACCGGGGAGCTGTTTTTT
CASGQTGGNTGELFF
>TRBV30|NA|NA|TRBJ2-7
TGTGCCTGGAGCCGGGGAGCCGGCTACGAGCAGTACTTC
CAWSRGAGYEQYF
>TRBV9|NA|NA|TRBJ1-1
TGTGCCAGCAGCCCTAGACGACAGTGGGGACTGAACACTGAAGCTTTCTTT
CASSPRRQWGLNTEAFF
>TRBV14|NA|NA|TRBJ2-3
TGTGCCAGCAGCCAAGGGAGTACGCAGTATTTT
CASSQGSTQYF
>TRBV18|TRBD1|NA|TRBJ1-5
TGTGCCAGCTCACCAACGACAGGGTCCAATCAGCCCCAGCATTTT
CASSPTTGSNQPQHF
>TRBV6-4|TRBD2|NA|TRBJ2-1
TGTGCCAGCAGTGCCGGGACTAGCGACAACAATGAGCAGTTCTTC
CASSAGTSDNNEQFF
>TRBV6-1|NA|NA|TRBJ1-3
TGTGCCAGCAGAGGAAACTCTGGAAACACCATATATTTT
CASRGNSGNTIYF
>TRBV28|TRBD1|NA|TRBJ2-7
TGTGCCAGCAGTCCGCGGGACAGGGCATACGAGCAGTACTTC
CASSPRDRAYEQYF
>TRBV7-2|TRBD2|NA|TRBJ2-7
TGTGCCAGCAGCCAAGGACTAGCGGGATACTACGAGCAGTACTTC
CASSQGLAGYYEQYF
>TRBV5-1|NA|NA|TRBJ2-3
TGCGCCAGCAGCTTGAACAACTTAATCACAGATACGCAGTATTTT
CASSLNNLITDTQYF
>TRBV30|TRBD1|NA|TRBJ2-1
TGTGCCTGGAGTCAGGGGGCGAAGAATGAGCAGTTCTTC
CAWSQGAKNEQFF
>TRBV19|TRBD2|once|TRBJ2-1
TGTGCCAGTAGTATGGGAACGGGAGGGCCAAGGAATGAGCAGTTCTTC
CASSMGTGGPRNEQFF
>TRBV4-2|NA|NA|TRBJ2-7
TGTGCCAGCAGCCAATCTTCCGGGAGCCCGGTAGGCGAGCAGTACTTC
CASSQSSGSPVGEQYF
>TRBV25-1|NA|NA|TRBJ2-7
TGTGCCAGCAGTGAATATGGGTTTTCCTACGAGCAGTACTTC
CASSEYGFSYEQYF
>TRBV6-4|TRBD2|NA|TRBJ2-1
TGTGCCAGCAGTGAAGCGGGAGGCTCCTACAATGAGCAGTTCTTC
CASSEAGGSYNEQFF
>TRBV4-1|NA|once|TRBJ1-1
TGCGCCAGCAGCCAAGAGTCTAGGCAGGGTGAAGCTTTCTTT
CASSQESRQGEAFF
>TRBV18|NA|NA|TRBJ1-5
TGTGCCAGCTCACCACCGATGAAGGCAGGGTATGGAGGTCAGCCCCAGCATTTT
CASSPPMKAGYGGQPQHF
>TRBV20-1|NA|NA|TRBJ2-1
TGCAGTGCCAGAGATCTAGGTGAGCAGTTCTTC
CSARDLGEQFF
>TRBV5-1|TRBD1|NA|TRBJ2-7
TGCGCCAGCAGCTTGATGCCCATGGGACAGGGGAACTACGAGCAGTACTTC
CASSLMPMGQGNYEQYF
>TRBV2|NA|once|TRBJ1-1
TGTGCCAGTAAAATACCCTTATCAGTTGAAGCTTTCTTT
CASKIPLSVEAFF
>TRBV6-1|NA|NA|TRBJ1-5
TGTGCCAGCAGTGGGGGCAACCGGGGGACAAAGACCCAGCATTTT
CASSGGNRGTKTQHF
>TRBV10-1|NA|NA|TRBJ2-1
TGCGCCAGCAGTGAGGGGGTCGGAAGCTCCTACAATGAGCAGTTCTTC
CASSEGVGSSYNEQFF
>TRBV29-1|NA|NA|TRBJ1-1
TGCAGCGTTGAAGCATGGGGGGAGAACACTGAAGCTTTCTTT
CSVEAWGENTEAFF
>TRBV30|TRBD1|NA|TRBJ1-2
TGTGCCTGGAGTGTACTGTCCAGGGGGATAAATGGCTACACCTTC
CAWSVLSRGINGYTF
>TRBV6-5|NA|NA|TRBJ1-5
TGTGCCAGCCAAGGACTGGGAAATCAGCCCCAGCATTTT
CASQGLGNQPQHF
>TRBV30|NA|once|TRBJ2-7
TGTGCCTGGAGTGTAAGCTTGATCCGCTACGAGCAGTACTTC
CAWSVSLIRYEQYF
>TRBV5-6|NA|NA|TRBJ1-2
TGTGCCAGCAGCCCTGTGGACAGAAGGCCTAACTATGGCTACACCTTC
CASSPVDRRPNYGYTF
>TRBV5-1|TRBD1|NA|TRBJ1-2
TGCGCCAGCAGCCAAGGGGGCTCTATCTATGGCTACACCTTC
CASSQGGSIYGYTF
>TRBV7-2|TRBD1|once|TRBJ1-5
TGTGCCAGCAGCCCAGCCGACAGGGGCGGACAGCCCCAGCATTTT
CASSPADRGGQPQHF
>TRBV4-2|NA|NA|TRBJ1-1
TGTGCCAGCAGCCAACCCCAGGGGATAGGCACTGAAGCTTTCTTT
CASSQPQGIGTEAFF
>TRBV4-3|NA|NA|TRBJ2-1
TGCGCCAGCAGCCAAGAGCGTCTGAACGGACTCTACAATGAGCAGTTCTTC
CASSQERLNGLYNEQFF
>TRBV7-2|TRBD2|once|TRBJ2-7
TGTGCCAGCAGCTTAGGACTAGCGGGATACGAGCAGTACTTC
CASSLGLAGYEQYF
>TRBV15|NA|once|TRBJ1-1
TGTGCCACCAGCCCGAACTACTTGAACACTGAAGCTTTCTTT
CATSPNYLNTEAFF
>TRBV28|NA|NA|TRBJ2-5
TGTGCCAGCGGGAAGCGGTTTGGATCGGAGACCCAGTACTTC
CASGKRFGSETQYF
>TRBV6-1|TRBD1|NA|TRBJ2-3
TGTGCCAGCAGCCTCGGGACAGGGGGGTCAGATACGCAGTATTTT
CASSLGTGGSDTQYF
>TRBV5-1|TRBD1|NA|TRBJ2-7
TGCGCCAGCAGCTGGGGACAGGGCTCCTACGAGCAGTACTTC
CASSWGQGSYEQYF
>TRBV6-5|NA|NA|TRBJ1-4
TGTGCCACCCATGACCCCTCTGAGGAACTGTTTTTT
CATHDPSEELFF
>TRBV5-1|NA|NA|TRBJ1-1
TGCGCCAGCAGCTTGGCCGTTACGGGGGAAGCTTTCTTT
CASSLAVTGEAFF
>TRBV28|TRBD1|NA|TRBJ1-3
TGTGCCAGCAGTCGAACAAGACAGGGGGCGGGAAACACCATATATTTT
CASSRTRQGAGNTIYF
>TRBV30|TRBD2|few|TRBJ2-3
TGTGCCTGGAGACTAGCGGGAGGGCCAGATACGCAGTATTTT
CAWRLAGGPDTQYF
>TRBV5-6|TRBD1|NA|TRBJ1-1
TGTGCCAGCAGCCGCCTGGCAGGGGGGACTGAAGCTTTCTTT
CASSRLAGGTEAFF
>TRBV6-1|NA|once|TRBJ2-2
TGTGCCAGCAGTGGGAGCCCGGGAGTTTCGCGTTTTGAGGAGCTGTTTTTT
CASSGSPGVSRFEELFF
>TRBV5-1|NA|NA|TRBJ1-4
TGCGCCAGCAGCTTGGGCGGGGGAACTAATGAAAAACTGTTTTTT
CASSLGGGTNEKLFF
>TRBV10-2|TRBD1|NA|TRBJ2-2
TGCGCCAGCAGGGACGGGACAGGGAAGAGCACCGGGGAGCTGTTTTTT
CASRDGTGKSTGELFF
>TRBV10-3|TRBD1|NA|TRBJ2-2
TGTGCCATCAACCGGGACAGGGTAGACACCGGGGAGCTGTTTTTT
CAINRDRVDTGELFF
>TRBV7-8|NA|once|TRBJ2-7
TGTGCCAGCAGCTTCAGGGGCCTCTACGAGCAGTACTTC
CASSFRGLYEQYF
>TRBV27|NA|NA|TRBJ1-5
TGTGCCAGCAGTTTACACGGATCCGAATCAGCCCAGCATTTT
CASSLHGSESAQHF